The clone carrying this TCR beta chain showed up just once. The CDR3 loop spans 13 amino acids. Trimming left V 1 base short and J 6 bases short, with 13 bases between. Germline CDR1 reads GTSNPN; CDR2 reads SVGIG (reference sequence). Repertoires were generated with immunoSEQ multiplex PCR, while TCRdb's copy carries only in-frame clones and drops some. The repertoire consists of tens of thousands of clones, with more than 70% occurring once and the leading ten covering under 8.5%. This entry comes from a study of blood T cell repertoires in COVID-19. On the study more broadly: Sites across the United States, Italy and Spain contributed samples from acute and convalescent COVID-19. T cells, B-cell-depleted T cells, or PBMCs provided the cDNA or gDNA that served as material.

The sample was peripheral blood. The clonotype originates from a man aged 55 to 69 with active COVID-19. The V gene is TRBV30, the J gene TRBJ2-7, with unresolved D. The CDR3 region is CAWSESLLSEQYF. CDR3 coding DNA: TGTGCCTGGAGTGAGAGTCTTCTATCCGAGCAGTACTTC.